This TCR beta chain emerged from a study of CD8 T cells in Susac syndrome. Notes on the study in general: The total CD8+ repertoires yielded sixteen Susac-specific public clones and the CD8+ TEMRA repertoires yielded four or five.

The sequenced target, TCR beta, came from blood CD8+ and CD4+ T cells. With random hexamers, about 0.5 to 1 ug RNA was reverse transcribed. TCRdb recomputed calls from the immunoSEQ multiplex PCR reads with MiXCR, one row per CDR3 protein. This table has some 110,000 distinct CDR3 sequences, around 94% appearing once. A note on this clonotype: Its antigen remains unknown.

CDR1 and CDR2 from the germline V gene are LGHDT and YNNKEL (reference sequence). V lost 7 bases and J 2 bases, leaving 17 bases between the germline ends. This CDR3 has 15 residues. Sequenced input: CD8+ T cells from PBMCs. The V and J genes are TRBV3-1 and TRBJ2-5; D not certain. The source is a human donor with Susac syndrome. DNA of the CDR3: TGTGCCAGCAAGTCAGACTCTGGATCGCAAGAGACCCAGTACTTC. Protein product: CASKSDSGSQETQYF.